The TCR beta chain under discussion was sequenced for a study of cytomegalovirus exposure and HLA in healthy donors (dated by TCRdb to about 2017). About the full investigation: An earlier analysis of 587 of the donors reported under 300 Gb of sequence data and 117 million unique TCR beta sequences obtained from about 180 million T cells. An early release covering over 500 HLA-typed donors comprised about 320 gigabases of sequencing data and tens of millions of unique TCR sequences. Of the 398 genotyped donors, around 81% fell in the genetic ancestry cluster associated with self-reported Caucasian donors. The study was designed to test whether signatures of past pathogen exposure could be identified by cataloging public T cell receptors. The study profiled the T cell repertoires of hundreds of subjects by immunosequencing and related them to cytomegalovirus serostatus. In addition to the first cohort of 666 subjects, a separate validation cohort of 120 different subjects was used. High-throughput TCR immunosequencing, statistical association of individual TCRs with disease status, and machine learning were combined to predict cytomegalovirus infection status. To study patterns of TCR occurrence, a later analysis re-analyzed previously published TCR beta repertoires from around 660 donors and added high-resolution HLA genotyping. Rather than using new phenotypic data, the later analysis identified candidate immune exposures from TCR beta sequences and from how often those sequences occurred across donors. An earlier analysis of a few hundred of the donors applied high-throughput TCR beta sequencing to assess whether each TCR beta V gene segment acted as functional or pseudogenic. Donor age, sex, ethnicity and CMV serostatus were compiled together with the repertoire data. Genome-wide SNP genotypes for about three fifths of the 666 donors were used in a later genetic analysis, which treated that subset as a discovery cohort. All discovery cohort repertoires had been generated using a single sequencing platform. HLA typing covered class I and class II loci at four-digit resolution. The number of donors typed differed by locus, with about 629-640 for A, B, C, DRB1 and DQB1, more than 500 for DQA1, about 610 for DPA1, and some 470 for DPB1. About 5 DR-DQ haplotypes were handled as single units for association and clustering, since linkage in the cohort was strong. Among some 400 genotyped donors of the cohort, an average of roughly 230,000 unique TCR beta nucleotide sequences was sequenced per donor, of which roughly 17% were non-productive. Results and caveats for the whole study, not just this receptor: Compared with equally common non-associated chains, HLA-associated TCR beta chains in a later analysis were more clonally expanded and had lower generation probabilities. In this cohort, only TCR beta chains were sequenced, and detectable features were limited by the absence of alpha or paired-chain data. Because the 87-base-pair reads could not distinguish some IMGT-functional V segments, including TRBV6-2 and TRBV6-3, those segments were excluded. In vitro tests confirmed that a few of the cytomegalovirus-associated TCR beta chains recognize cytomegalovirus antigens. Most CMV-associated TCR beta chains appeared to be HLA-restricted in a later analysis, and the HLA associations seemed to be driven largely by CMV exposure. The classifier was reported to diagnose cytomegalovirus status with high specificity and sensitivity in both the original and validation cohorts. A cluster of highly shared sequence variants was judged likely to be a technical artifact of the sequencing pipeline. Because some donors lacked HLA typing at each locus, the association tests relied only on the typed subset. A later analysis found that TCR association rates varied across HLA loci, with DRB1 alleles showing the most associated TCRs and HLA-C alleles the fewest. Roughly uniform sequencing depth across donors was assumed in presence/absence analyses, although this assumption may not hold. Most TCR sequences were seen in very few donors, while some public TCRs were found in many individuals. When HLA alleles, especially DR and DQ, strongly co-occurred, attributing TCR associations to individual alleles was difficult. Correlated functional status among segregating V segments might reflect linkage disequilibrium, but an unknown experimental factor could not be ruled out. A further reported finding was that TCR beta sequences accurately predicted the HLA-A and HLA-B alleles for most subjects in the first cohort. CMV serostatus was the only immune exposure information available for the cohort. Several of the top co-occurrence clusters appeared to be linked to parvovirus B19, influenza, CMV and Epstein-Barr virus, according to a later analysis. V-gene and J-gene trimming of TCR beta chains was associated with a missense DCLRE1C variant in a later genetic analysis, and the association was replicated in an independent cohort. In the study, approximately 150 TCR beta chains were listed as associated with cytomegalovirus. In a later genetic analysis, fewer N-insertions in productive TCRs were reported among donors in an Asian-associated ancestry cluster than the approximately 630-donor mean. In an earlier analysis of under 600 of the donors, most TCR beta V segments were observed in productive rearrangements about 87% or about 30% of the time, broadly matching IMGT annotations. A later analysis associated some 17,000 TCR beta sequences with specific HLA alleles at a false discovery rate of 0.05. It was suggested by the authors that the approach could potentially be generalized to other disease states and immunological phenotypes. Because counts were too low, 15 to 20 rarely observed V segments, including chromosome 9 orphons, were excluded from the earlier analysis of 587 of the donors.

Library prep was done by the immunoSEQ multiplex PCR assay. The multiplex PCR relied on a mix of 60 forward primers for TCR Vbeta segments and 13 reverse primers for TCR Jbeta segments. Amplification of the CDR3 region of rearranged TCR beta genes was performed with a multiplex PCR assay on genomic DNA. The amplified TCR beta libraries were sequenced on the Illumina HiSeq System as 87-base-pair reads. In the authors' own workflow: A later analysis tallied roughly 78 million unique TCR beta chains across the roughly 610 repertoires, and some 12 million of those chains were shared by two or more donors. Raw reads were error-corrected and collapsed into unique sequences by a nearest-neighbor algorithm in which closely related sequences were merged to remove PCR and sequencing errors. Alignment of CDR3 sequences to IMGT reference sequences was used to assign V, D and J gene segments. Each retained sequence needed at least a six-nucleotide match to both a V gene segment and a J gene segment. A rearrangement counted as productive if the CDR3 had no stop codons and remained in frame with V and J, and every other rearrangement counted as non-productive. CDR3 was defined according to IMGT convention as the region running from the second conserved V-encoded cysteine to the conserved J-encoded phenylalanine. In an earlier analysis of roughly 610 of the donors, sequences lacking an unambiguous match to a single V gene segment were excluded. In an earlier analysis of 500 to 750 of the donors, V segments were called functional above 56.7% productive rearrangements and were called segregating when the between-donor standard deviation exceeded 5%. To diagnose cytomegalovirus status from the catalog of TCR beta chain sequences, a statistical classification framework was built. In a later analysis, V and J genes were assigned by comparing TCR nucleotide sequences against IMGT/GENE-DB human TR gene sequences. A later analysis assigned CDR3 sequences and most-parsimonious VDJ recombination scenarios with the TCRdist pipeline. In a later analysis, each TCR beta chain was defined by its CDR3 amino acid sequence together with its V-gene family, and reads lacking a unique V-gene family were excluded. In a later analysis, nearly 600 highly shared, low-generation-probability nucleotide sequences were removed to address suspected cross-contamination and a sequencing artifact. In a later analysis, a clonal expansion index for each public chain was calculated from normalized within-repertoire ranks of inferred template counts. In a later analysis, generation probabilities were computed with a VDJ recombination model fitted to out-of-frame rearrangements, and the resulting probabilities were checked against IGoR. In a later analysis, hypergeometric tests were used to score TCR-TCR, TCR-HLA and TCR-CMV co-occurrence, with a repertoire-size bias correction applied to TCR pairs. To estimate false discovery rates, a later analysis permuted the HLA or CMV assignments 20 times. A later analysis grouped co-occurring TCRs with DBSCAN, adding TCRdist sequence similarity when clustering within HLA-allele-positive subsets. Repertoires with fewer than 30,000 or more than 120,000 public chains, plus five repertoires with anomalous nucleotide sharing, were excluded from co-occurrence clustering. Here the immuneACCESS table is served through TCRdb, limited to in-frame sequences with V and J called. Missing clones are a known gap in these copies; in checked studies unresolved V genes cover under half, and the rest lacks a known reason. That table gives V, J and clone size, and the DNA gave D and trimming. The sample has over 150,000 clones on record, roughly 79% of them singletons. Of the sample, roughly 1.5% is held by the ten largest clones.

The CDR3 starts with the cysteine, ends with the phenylalanine, and has 18 residues. Just the 54-base CDR3 DNA is kept, in frame starting at base 1. V is cut back by 5 bases and J by 6 bases, with 14 bases in the junction unmatched. CDR1 and CDR2 were assigned from the germline V gene (reference sequence) as PRHDT and FYEKMQ. The cohort comprised around 690 healthy bone marrow donors. Cohort members were all nominally healthy when sampled, although unrecorded immune exposures were likely present. The donor tested CMV seronegative, placing the donor among the 300 to 400 seronegative members of the cohort. Each donor provided a peripheral blood sample, and peripheral blood mononuclear cells were used for TCR beta sequencing. The Qiagen DNeasy Blood Extraction Kit was used to extract genomic DNA from the blood cell samples. As regards this clone: Its antigen target is currently unknown. No much larger clone exists at a distance of one base, and base qualities are not known.

Sequences were obtained from PBMCs. The chain links TRBV13 with TRBJ2-3; TRBD2 fits 13 bases in the junction. This sequence originates from a woman aged 18 to 35 in good health and CMV-seronegative. The DNA sequence is TGTGCCAGCAGCACGCGCGGCGGGACTAGCGGGATGCACGATACGCAGTATTTT. It translates as CASSTRGGTSGMHDTQYF.